This T cell receptor (beta chain) was sequenced in a study of blood T cells in healthy people across ages. Study details: The capture of about one barcoded beta molecule per two T cells was achieved by template switching.

The study drew donors from healthy Caucasian individuals in Russia aged 6 to 90. A second about 7 to 12 cycle PCR used barcoded and J-beta primers. Using its own MiXCR run on the 5' RACE reads, TCRdb lists one record per CDR3 protein. Of approximately 1,700,000 distinct CDR3 sequences listed, around 42% are singletons. Regarding this clonotype: At one end the junction does not follow the germline gene, possibly because of a read error.

Germline V gene data show CDR1 as SEHNR and CDR2 as FQNEAQ (reference sequence). The CDR3 runs to 15 residues. The sequence was collected from a human donor in good health. The rearrangement joins TRBV7-9 to TRBJ1-2; D remains ambiguous. The sequencing sample was made of blood. The chain's CDR3 is CASSLRPMGNYGYAF. DNA for the CDR3: TGTGCCAGCAGCTTACGACCTATGGGCAACTATGGCTACGCCTTC.